These 9 T cell receptor beta chains share one sample of origin, sequenced in a study of T cell responses to AZD1222 COVID-19 vaccine. The assay was immunoSEQ multiplex PCR, and TCRdb's table has in-frame clones only and misses some. In the table there are some 120,000 clones, around 86% of which are singletons. The sample consisted of peripheral blood, taken 28 days after the second AZD1222 dose. The receptors shown here come from an adult who received the AZD1222 COVID-19 vaccine.

CDR3 sequence: CASRGSKVQGTEAFF. The DNA for the CDR3 is TGTGCCAGCAGGGGGAGTAAGGTTCAGGGGACTGAAGCTTTCTTT. The chain couples TRBV28 to TRBJ1-1, with D maybe TRBD1 (6 bases). Trimming removed 6 bases at V and 5 bases at J, with 19 bases between. The germline V gene has CDR1 MDHEN and CDR2 SYDVKM. This CDR3 has 15 residues.

This chain uses TRBV24-1 with TRBJ2-1; 9 bases line up with TRBD2. After removal of 3 bases from V and 4 bases from J, the junction contained 6 bases not matched to a gene. The CDR3 runs to 16 residues. The V gene's germline CDR1 is KGHDR and CDR2 SFDVKD. This chain's CDR3 is CATSDPPAGGYNEQFF. The CDR3 DNA reads as TGTGCCACCAGTGATCCGCCAGCGGGGGGTTACAATGAGCAGTTCTTC.

The rearrangement uses TRBV10-1 and TRBJ2-3, with 13 nucleotides matching TRBD2. The CDR3 is made up of 16 amino acids. CDR1 is WNHNN and CDR2 is SYGVQD in the germline V gene (reference sequence). The V and J ends lost 7 bases and 0 bases, in that order; junction bases with no gene match: 4. DNA for the CDR3: TGCGCCAGCATCGGACTAGCGGGGGCCAGCACAGATACGCAGTATTTT. Translation gives CASIGLAGASTDTQYF.

The chain carries TRBV18 and TRBJ1-2, with unresolved D. V lost 1 base, J lost 2 bases, and 11 bases lay in between. This CDR3 has 15 amino acids. Germline CDR1 reads KGHSH; CDR2 reads LQKENI. This CDR3 is CASSPLEASNYGYTF. CDR3 bases: TGTGCCAGCTCACCACTGGAGGCCTCGAACTATGGCTACACCTTC.

Comment on this clone: Other DNA sequences in the same sample also yield this CDR3. The V and J genes are TRBV3-1 (or the pseudogene TRBV3-2) and TRBJ1-3; D is undetermined. This CDR3 region has 14 residues. V gave up 1 base and J gave up 0 bases, with 4 bases separating them. Germline CDR1 LGHDT, CDR2 YNNKEL (reference sequence). The CDR3 sequence: CASSQGSSGNTIYF. The CDR3 DNA reads as TGTGCCAGCAGCCAAGGCAGCTCTGGAAACACCATATATTTT.

CDR3 nucleotide sequence: TGTGCCAGCAGTTCTGTGCCGGACAGCCTTTATGGCTACACCTTC. Encoded protein: CASSSVPDSLYGYTF. This sequence joins TRBV7-6 and TRBJ1-2; D perhaps matches TRBD1 (6 bases). The CDR3 extends over 15 amino acids. The germline CDR1 and CDR2 sequences are SGHVS and FNYEAQ. The ends were cut back, 6 bases at V and 5 bases at J, with 19 bases in the middle.

The DNA for the CDR3 is TGTGCCTGGAGTGTAGGGGGTAGTCAGCCCCAGCATTTT. This gives the protein CAWSVGGSQPQHF. V usage is TRBV30 and J usage is TRBJ1-5, with D possibly TRBD1 on 6 matching bases. Germline V gene data show CDR1 as GTSNPN and CDR2 as SVGIG (reference sequence). Trimming removed 0 bases at V and 6 bases at J, with 9 bases between. The CDR3 contains 13 residues.

The chain couples TRBV2 to TRBJ2-1, with TRBD1 matching 7 bases. In germline, CDR1 is SNHLY, CDR2 FYNNEI. CDR3 length: 16 residues. V dropped 5 bases and J dropped 1; count of bases not matched to a gene: 8. The CDR3 loop reads CASSSSTGRSYNEQFF. The CDR3 nucleotides are TGTGCCAGCAGTTCGTCGACAGGGAGATCCTACAATGAGCAGTTCTTC.

The CDR3 nucleotides read TGTGCCAGCAGACGGGACTTACTCTCCTACGAGCAGTACTTC. Translation: CASRRDLLSYEQYF. The chain uses TRBV6-5 and TRBJ2-7; a possible D gene is TRBD2 (6 bases). Per the germline V gene, CDR1 is MNHEY and CDR2 is SVGAGI. The ends were cut back, 6 bases at V and 0 bases at J, with 12 bases in the middle. The CDR3 is 14 residues long.